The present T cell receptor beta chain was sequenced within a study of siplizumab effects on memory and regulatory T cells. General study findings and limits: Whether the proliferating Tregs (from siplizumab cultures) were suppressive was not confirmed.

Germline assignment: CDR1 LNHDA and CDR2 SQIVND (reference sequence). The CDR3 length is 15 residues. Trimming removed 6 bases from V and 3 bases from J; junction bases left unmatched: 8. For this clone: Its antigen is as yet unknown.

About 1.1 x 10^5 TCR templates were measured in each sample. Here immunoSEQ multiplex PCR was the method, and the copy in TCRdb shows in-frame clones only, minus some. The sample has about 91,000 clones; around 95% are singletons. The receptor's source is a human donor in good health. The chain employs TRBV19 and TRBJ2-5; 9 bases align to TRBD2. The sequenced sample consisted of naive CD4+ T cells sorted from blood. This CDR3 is CASRASGTTKETQYF. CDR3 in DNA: TGTGCCAGTAGGGCTAGCGGGACTACTAAAGAGACCCAGTACTTC.